Presented here are 32 T cell receptor beta chains from one specimen sequenced in a study of blood T cell repertoires in COVID-19. Produced via immunoSEQ multiplex PCR; TCRdb's table is partial and in-frame only. This table has under 250,000 clones, about 76% appearing once. The sample comprised PBMCs or T cells enriched from blood (not recorded which). These receptors all stem from a woman aged 50 to 65 with acute COVID-19.

This sequence joins TRBV18 and TRBJ2-2, with 8 bases matching TRBD1. The germline CDR1 and CDR2 sequences are KGHSH and LQKENI. Trimming cost V 2 bases and J 4 bases; bases outside gene matches: 6. This CDR3 region has 16 residues. CDR3 sequence: CASSPYVTGVTGELFF. The CDR3 bases are TGTGCCAGCTCACCATACGTGACAGGGGTCACCGGGGAGCTGTTTTTT.

The chain recombines TRBV6-2 or TRBV6-3 with TRBJ1-1, with D maybe TRBD1 (5 bases). V shed 4 bases and J shed 0 bases, with 12 bases lying between them. In germline, CDR1 is MNHEY, CDR2 SVGEGT. The CDR3 has 15 residues. CDR3 region: CASSWRGGLNTEAFF. The CDR3 bases are TGTGCCAGCAGTTGGAGGGGCGGATTGAACACTGAAGCTTTCTTT.

Here the CDR3 reads CASSLTGSAETQYF. The CDR3 nucleotides read TGTGCCAGCAGCCTAACAGGGAGTGCTGAGACCCAGTACTTC. The V gene is TRBV5-4, the J gene TRBJ2-5, with a possible D match to TRBD1 (6 bases). Trimming removed 4 bases from V and 5 bases from J, with 15 bases in between. The germline V gene has CDR1 SGHNT and CDR2 YYREEE (reference sequence). The CDR3 loop spans 14 amino acids.

The J gene is TRBJ2-2, the V gene TRBV5-1, with D tentatively TRBD1 (6 bases). This CDR3 comprises 15 residues. In germline, CDR1 is SGHRS, CDR2 YFSETQ. The germline V and J ends were trimmed by 7 bases and 4 bases, with 17 bases remaining between them. The CDR3 nucleotides read TGCGCCAGCTTTTCGGGGCAGGGGATCACCGGGGAGCTGTTTTTT. Encoded protein: CASFSGQGITGELFF. The complete variable domain, with remaining parts taken from reference TRBV5-1 and TRBJ2-2, reads KAGVTQTPRYLIKTRGQQVTLSCSPISGHRSVSWYQQTPGQGLQFLFEYFSETQRNKGNFPGRFSGRQFSNSRSEMNVSTLELGDSALYLCASFSGQGITGELFFGEGSRLTVL.

This clone was detected a few times. The chain has TRBV28 and TRBJ1-2; TRBD1 is a possible D gene (5 bases). The CDR3 sequence is 21 residues long. V lost 7 bases and J lost 4, with 37 bases in between. Germline CDR1 is MDHEN and CDR2 is SYDVKM. CDR3 sequence (DNA): TGTGCCAGCAAGGCCGCCCAAAGCCGACCGAAACAGGCTAGGGGATCCTATGGCTACACCTTC. Translation gives CASKAAQSRPKQARGSYGYTF.

The CDR3 DNA reads as TGTGCCTGGAGCGAAGACAGGGGAAACATTCAGTACTTC. As protein: CAWSEDRGNIQYF. The genes are TRBV30 and TRBJ2-4, with 8 bases that match TRBD1. V was clipped by 3 bases and J by 6 bases; unmatched bases: 4. This CDR3 region has 13 residues. Germline CDR1 GTSNPN, CDR2 SVGIG (reference sequence).

The chain combines TRBV25-1 with TRBJ2-1, with 8 nucleotides matching TRBD1. V shed 3 bases, J shed 8 bases, and the junction held 12 bases outside the gene matches. CDR3 size: 16 residues. CDR1 and CDR2 (germline): MGHDK, SYGVNS. The CDR3 loop reads CASSDNLGQGRHEQFF. The CDR3 DNA reads TGTGCCAGCAGTGACAACTTAGGACAGGGTAGGCATGAGCAGTTCTTC.

The rearrangement joins TRBV28 to TRBJ2-5, with 8 bases fitting TRBD2. V lost 5 bases to trimming and J lost 4 bases; unmatched junction nucleotides: 9. CDR3 length: 15 residues. Germline-derived CDR1 and CDR2 are MDHEN and SYDVKM. The CDR3 DNA is TGTGCCAGCAGTCCAAGGGGGAGCGGGGGAGAGACCCAGTACTTC. Its translation is CASSPRGSGGETQYF.

This chain joins TRBV4-1 and TRBJ2-1; D remains ambiguous. CDR1 is MGHRA and CDR2 is YSYEKL in the germline V gene. Trimming left V 2 bases short and J 10 bases short, with 9 bases between. The CDR3 length is 12 residues. This CDR3 is CASSQTTREQFF. CDR3 sequence (DNA): TGCGCCAGCAGCCAAACGACACGGGAGCAGTTCTTC.

J is TRBJ2-1 and V is TRBV4-1; 7 bases line up with TRBD1. The CDR3 spans 16 residues. The germline V gene encodes CDR1 MGHRA and CDR2 YSYEKL. V was clipped by 2 bases and J by 0 bases; unmatched bases: 4. The CDR3 here is CASSQSQGSSYNEQFF. The CDR3 DNA reads TGCGCCAGCAGCCAATCACAGGGGAGCTCCTACAATGAGCAGTTCTTC.

The CDR3 coding sequence is TGTGCCAGCAGATCGGACAGGGTTCTTCTTGAAGCTTTCTTT. Amino acid sequence: CASRSDRVLLEAFF. J is TRBJ1-1 and V is TRBV6-5; 8 bases match TRBD1. V shed 6 bases and J 7 bases; nucleotides not matched to a gene: 10. Per germline, CDR1 MNHEY and CDR2 SVGAGI. The CDR3 runs 14 residues.

V usage is TRBV9 and J usage is TRBJ1-6, with D tentatively TRBD1 (5 bases). Germline V CDR1 and CDR2: SGDLS, YYNGEE. The CDR3 is made up of 14 amino acids. Trimming took off 4 bases at V and 5 bases at J, with 10 bases between the two ends. CDR3: CASSSQQDNSPLHF. DNA of the CDR3: TGTGCCAGCAGCTCCCAACAGGATAATTCACCCCTCCACTTT.

The rearrangement joins TRBV11-2 to TRBJ2-7; TRBD2 matches at 10 bases. Germline V gene data show CDR1 as SGHAT and CDR2 as FQNNGV. The CDR3 has 15 amino acids. Trimming cost V 7 bases and J 6 bases; bases outside gene matches: 12. The CDR3: CASTLAPSGSREQYF. In DNA form, the CDR3 reads TGTGCCAGCACTCTAGCGCCTAGCGGGAGTCGCGAGCAGTACTTC.

The chain employs TRBV29-1 and TRBJ2-5, with 14 bases aligning to TRBD2. With 5 bases clipped from V and 5 bases from J, the junction kept 7 bases outside the gene matches. The germline CDR1 and CDR2 sequences are SQVTM and ANQGSEA. The CDR3 loop spans 15 amino acids. The CDR3 protein is CSVRGLAGVVETQYF. The CDR3, as DNA: TGCAGCGTTAGGGGACTAGCGGGAGTTGTGGAGACCCAGTACTTC.

This chain joins TRBV15 and TRBJ1-5, with a weak D call TRBD1 (6 bases). This CDR3 is built from 16 residues. Germline-derived CDR1 and CDR2 are LNHNV and YYDKDF (reference sequence). V was trimmed by 2 bases and J by 6 bases, leaving 17 bases between them. The CDR3 reads CATSRRGGGVSQPQHF. The CDR3 nucleotides read TGTGCCACCAGCAGAAGGGGGGGCGGTGTGAGTCAGCCCCAGCATTTT.

The rearrangement uses TRBV18 and TRBJ2-7; 12 nucleotides agree with TRBD1. Trimming removed 4 bases from V and 2 bases from J; junction bases left unmatched: 3. The CDR3 has 15 amino acids. The germline gives CDR1 KGHSH, CDR2 LQKENI. DNA for the CDR3: TGTGCCAGCTCACAGGGACAGGGGGCACCCTACGAGCAGTACTTC. Protein: CASSQGQGAPYEQYF.

The gene calls are TRBV19 and TRBJ1-5, with a possible D match to TRBD1 (6 bases). This CDR3 contains 17 residues. V was shortened by 1 base and J by 3 bases, with 16 bases between the two germline ends. Germline V gene lookup returns CDR1 LNHDA and CDR2 SQIVND (reference sequence). The CDR3 reads CASSIARDTGYNQPQHF. The CDR3 DNA reads TGTGCCAGTAGTATAGCCCGGGACACAGGTTACAATCAGCCCCAGCATTTT.

The chain recombines TRBV4-3 with TRBJ1-5; D gene ambiguous. Germline V CDR1 and CDR2: LGHNA, YSLEER. There are 16 residues in the CDR3. V gave up 1 base and J gave up 5 bases, with 15 bases separating them. The CDR3 DNA reads as TGCGCCAGCAGCCAAGTTTATGGGCCACCGTATCAGCCCCAGCATTTT. It encodes CASSQVYGPPYQPQHF.

This clone was recorded once. The gene calls are TRBV29-1 and TRBJ2-1, with D unresolved. Germline CDR1 is SQVTM and CDR2 is ANQGSEA. The CDR3 is made up of 12 amino acids. V dropped 6 bases and J dropped 4 bases, with 10 bases sitting between them. The CDR3, as DNA: TGCAGCGTGTACACAGAATACAATGAGCAGTTCTTC. Protein sequence: CSVYTEYNEQFF.

Only a few counts were recorded for this clone. The gene calls are TRBV11-2 and TRBJ2-7, with a weak D call TRBD2 (6 bases). V was pared by 0 bases and J by 6 bases, with 15 bases between. The CDR3 is 15 amino acids. The germline gives CDR1 SGHAT, CDR2 FQNNGV. The CDR3 loop reads CASSLDVRGGGEQYF. In DNA, the CDR3 is TGTGCCAGCAGCTTAGACGTCCGGGGAGGCGGCGAGCAGTACTTC. Based on the CDR3 plus reference TRBV11-2 and TRBJ2-7, the full variable domain is EAGVAQSPRYKIIEKRQSVAFWCNPISGHATLYWYQQILGQGPKLLIQFQNNGVVDDSQLPKDRFSAERLKGVDSTLKIQPAKLEDSAVYLCASSLDVRGGGEQYFGPGTRLTVT.

This chain joins TRBV10-3 and TRBJ2-5, with D tentatively TRBD1 (6 bases). Germline V gene data show CDR1 as ENHRY and CDR2 as SYGVKD. Between the trimmed V and J ends, which lost 10 bases and 5 bases, there was a span of 20 bases. This CDR3 has 14 residues. CDR3 sequence reads: CATGTPMARETQYF. Written as DNA, the CDR3 is TGTGCCACCGGGACACCGATGGCTAGGGAGACCCAGTACTTC.

The chain is built from TRBV29-1 and TRBJ1-2; 7 bases map to TRBD1. J was trimmed by 5 bases and V by 8 bases; bases with no gene match: 8. Germline V gene sequence: CDR1 SQVTM, CDR2 ANQGSEA. This CDR3 contains 12 residues. The CDR3 DNA is TGCAGCTCCGGAGGGACAGAATATGGCTACACCTTC. Protein product: CSSGGTEYGYTF.

This clone came up a few times. The rearrangement joins TRBV2 to TRBJ2-1, with D perhaps matching TRBD1 (6 bases). This CDR3 has 14 amino acids. Germline V CDR1 and CDR2: SNHLY, FYNNEI. V lost 7 bases, J lost 0 bases, and 10 bases lay in between. This chain's CDR3 is CASKQGSSYNEQFF. The CDR3 DNA reads TGTGCCAGCAAGCAGGGGAGCTCCTACAATGAGCAGTTCTTC.

There are a few counts of this clone. Written as DNA, the CDR3 is TGCGCCAGCAGCCCCCGTGGGGGGGTAGGAGAGACCCAGTACTTC. As protein: CASSPRGGVGETQYF. The V and J genes are TRBV4-1 and TRBJ2-5; 7 bases agree with TRBD2. CDR1 and CDR2 (germline): MGHRA, YSYEKL. The V segment lost 4 bases and the J segment 4 bases; nucleotides outside the gene matches: 9. The CDR3 runs 15 residues.

The chain is built from TRBV28 and TRBJ2-1, with TRBD2 identical over 9 bases. Trimming at V came to 6 bases and at J to 0 bases, leaving 0 bases not matched to a gene. The germline CDR1 and CDR2 sequences are MDHEN and SYDVKM. This CDR3 has 14 amino acids. Here the CDR3 reads CASRTSGSYNEQFF. DNA of the CDR3: TGTGCCAGCAGGACTAGCGGCTCCTACAATGAGCAGTTCTTC.

The chain joins TRBV7-3 to TRBJ1-1; D gene unclear. Germline CDR1 reads SGHTA; CDR2 reads FQGTGA. CDR3 length equals 14 residues. Between the trimmed V and J ends, which lost 5 bases and 1 base, there was a span of 11 bases. CDR3 residues: CASSLGRTNTEAFF. Written as DNA, the CDR3 is TGTGCCAGCAGCCTTGGGAGGACGAACACTGAAGCTTTCTTT.

J is TRBJ1-2 and V is TRBV19, with TRBD1 matching over 8 bases. The trim removed 4 bases at V and 1 base at J, leaving 5 bases unmatched. Germline V gene data show CDR1 as LNHDA and CDR2 as SQIVND (reference sequence). The CDR3 is 15 amino acids. The CDR3: CASSSGTGDNYGYTF. CDR3 coding DNA: TGTGCCAGTAGTAGCGGGACAGGAGATAACTATGGCTACACCTTC.

This clone was seen only once. The V and J genes are TRBV18 and TRBJ1-4; unclear D gene. Germline loops: CDR1 KGHSH, CDR2 LQKENI. With 4 bases removed from V and 5 bases from J, the gap between germline ends came to 5 bases. The CDR3 is made up of 12 amino acids. The CDR3 is CASSRGNEKLFF. The CDR3 nucleotides are TGTGCCAGCTCACGAGGGAATGAAAAACTGTTTTTT.

This chain uses TRBV18 with TRBJ1-1; 8 positions agree with TRBD1. This CDR3 has 16 residues. The V gene's germline CDR1 is KGHSH and CDR2 LQKENI. Germline trimming cut 1 base from V and 5 bases from J; bases unmatched to any gene: 9. CDR3 nucleotide sequence: TGTGCCAGCTCACCACAGCTCGGACAGGGAGGGACTGAAGCTTTCTTT. This codes for CASSPQLGQGGTEAFF.

The rearrangement uses TRBV7-8 and TRBJ1-2; tentatively, D is TRBD1 (5 bases). V lost 4 bases and J 4 bases, leaving 16 bases between the germline ends. Germline V gene data show CDR1 as SGHVS and CDR2 as FQNEAQ. The CDR3 covers 15 residues. The CDR3 spells CASSSAVDTSYGYTF. CDR3 nucleotide sequence: TGTGCCAGCAGCTCCGCGGTGGACACCTCCTATGGCTACACCTTC.

The chain has TRBV6-5 and TRBJ1-5, with D possibly TRBD1 on 5 matching bases. Trimming took 8 bases from V and 3 from J, leaving 17 bases between them. CDR1 is MNHEY, CDR2 SVGAGI, per germline. CDR3 length equals 15 residues. The CDR3 here is CASHPWGRDNQPQHF. In nucleotides, the CDR3 is TGTGCCAGCCACCCCTGGGGCAGGGACAATCAGCCCCAGCATTTT.

V and J are TRBV5-4 and TRBJ1-2; a possible D gene is TRBD1 (5 bases). Deletions cut 5 bases from V and 1 base from J, with 18 bases between. Germline loops: CDR1 SGHNT, CDR2 YYREEE (reference sequence). The CDR3 extends over 16 amino acids. CDR3 protein: CASSTFAGGGNYGYTF. CDR3 sequence (DNA): TGTGCCAGCAGTACCTTTGCCGGGGGGGGTAACTATGGCTACACCTTC.